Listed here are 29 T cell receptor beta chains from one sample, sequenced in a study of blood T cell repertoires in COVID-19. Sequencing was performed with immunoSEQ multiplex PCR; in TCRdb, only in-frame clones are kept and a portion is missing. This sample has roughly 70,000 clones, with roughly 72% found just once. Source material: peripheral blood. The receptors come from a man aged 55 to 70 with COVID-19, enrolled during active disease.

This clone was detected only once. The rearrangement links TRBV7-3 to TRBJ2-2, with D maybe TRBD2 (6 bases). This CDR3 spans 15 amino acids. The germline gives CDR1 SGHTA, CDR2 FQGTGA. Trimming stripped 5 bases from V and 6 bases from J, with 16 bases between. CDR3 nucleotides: TGTGCCAGCAGCCAACTAGCCGGAGGGGCCGGGGAGCTGTTTTTT. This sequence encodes CASSQLAGGAGELFF.

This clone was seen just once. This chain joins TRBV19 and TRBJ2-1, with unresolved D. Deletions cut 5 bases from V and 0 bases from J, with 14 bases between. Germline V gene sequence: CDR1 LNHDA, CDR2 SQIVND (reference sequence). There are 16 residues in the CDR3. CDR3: CASSPRPLDSYNEQFF. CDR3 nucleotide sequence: TGTGCCAGTAGTCCCCGCCCACTTGACTCCTACAATGAGCAGTTCTTC.

The CDR3 here is CAWEGAGNTIYF. For the CDR3, the DNA is TGTGCCTGGGAGGGGGCAGGAAACACCATATATTTT. The rearrangement links TRBV30 to TRBJ1-3, with 7 bases lining up with TRBD1. The CDR3 spans 12 residues. Germline CDR1 is GTSNPN and CDR2 is SVGIG (reference sequence). Losses at the gene ends were 5 bases for V and 4 bases for J; bases not matched to a gene: 2.

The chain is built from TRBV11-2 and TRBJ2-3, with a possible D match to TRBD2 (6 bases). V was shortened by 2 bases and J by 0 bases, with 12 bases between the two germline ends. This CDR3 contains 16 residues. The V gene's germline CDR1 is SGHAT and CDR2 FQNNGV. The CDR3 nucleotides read TGTGCCAGCAGCTTATTCCTCGGGGGTAGCACAGATACGCAGTATTTT. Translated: CASSLFLGGSTDTQYF.

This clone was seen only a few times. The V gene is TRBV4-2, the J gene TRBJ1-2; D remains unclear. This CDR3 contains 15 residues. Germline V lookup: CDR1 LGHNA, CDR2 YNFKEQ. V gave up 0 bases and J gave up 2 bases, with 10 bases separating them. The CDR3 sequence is CASSQEAFPNYGYTF. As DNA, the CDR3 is TGTGCCAGCAGCCAAGAAGCGTTCCCGAACTATGGCTACACCTTC.

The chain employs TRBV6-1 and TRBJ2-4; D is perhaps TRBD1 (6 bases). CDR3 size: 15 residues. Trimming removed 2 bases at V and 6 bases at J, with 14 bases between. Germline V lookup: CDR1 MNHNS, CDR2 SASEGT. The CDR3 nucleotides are TGTGCCAGCAGTGAAAGCCTCCTAGGGGGAAACATTCAGTACTTC. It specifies CASSESLLGGNIQYF.

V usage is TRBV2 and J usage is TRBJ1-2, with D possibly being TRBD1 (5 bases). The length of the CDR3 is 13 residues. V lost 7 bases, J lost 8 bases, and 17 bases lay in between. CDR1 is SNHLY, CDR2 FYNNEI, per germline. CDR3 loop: CASTGPGLQGYTF. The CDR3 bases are TGTGCCAGCACAGGGCCGGGTCTGCAAGGCTACACCTTC.

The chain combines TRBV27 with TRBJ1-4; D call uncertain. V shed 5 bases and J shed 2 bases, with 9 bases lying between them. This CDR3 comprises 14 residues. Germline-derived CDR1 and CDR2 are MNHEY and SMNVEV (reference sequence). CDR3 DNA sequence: TGTGCCAGCAGTGCGACATTGACTAATGAAAAACTGTTTTTT. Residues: CASSATLTNEKLFF.

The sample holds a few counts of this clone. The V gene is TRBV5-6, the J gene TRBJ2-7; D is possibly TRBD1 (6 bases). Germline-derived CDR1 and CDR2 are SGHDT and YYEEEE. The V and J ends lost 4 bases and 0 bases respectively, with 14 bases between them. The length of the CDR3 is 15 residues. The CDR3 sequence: CASSRGQPGSYEQYF. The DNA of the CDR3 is TGTGCCAGCAGCAGAGGACAGCCCGGCTCCTACGAGCAGTACTTC.

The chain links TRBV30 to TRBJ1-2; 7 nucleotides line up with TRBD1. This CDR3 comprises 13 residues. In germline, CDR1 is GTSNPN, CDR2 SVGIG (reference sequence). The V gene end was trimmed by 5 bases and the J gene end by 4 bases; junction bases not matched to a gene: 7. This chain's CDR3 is CAWGDRPTYGYTF. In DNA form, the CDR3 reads TGTGCCTGGGGGGACAGACCCACCTATGGCTACACCTTC.

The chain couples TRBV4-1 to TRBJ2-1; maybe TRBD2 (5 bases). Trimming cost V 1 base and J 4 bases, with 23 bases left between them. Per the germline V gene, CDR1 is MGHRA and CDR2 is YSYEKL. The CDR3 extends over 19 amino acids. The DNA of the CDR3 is TGCGCCAGCAGCCAAGGTGGGTGGAGGCGGTCCTTACAGTACAATGAGCAGTTCTTC. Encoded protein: CASSQGGWRRSLQYNEQFF.

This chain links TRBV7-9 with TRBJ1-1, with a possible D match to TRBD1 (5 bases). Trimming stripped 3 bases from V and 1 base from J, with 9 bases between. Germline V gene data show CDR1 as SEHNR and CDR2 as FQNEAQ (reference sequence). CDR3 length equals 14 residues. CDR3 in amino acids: CASSFETGNTEAFF. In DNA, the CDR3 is TGTGCCAGCAGCTTTGAAACAGGGAACACTGAAGCTTTCTTT. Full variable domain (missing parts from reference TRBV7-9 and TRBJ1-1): DTGVSQNPRHKITKRGQNVTFRCDPISEHNRLYWYRQTLGQGPEFLTYFQNEAQLEKSRLLSDRFSAERPKGSFSTLEIQRTEQGDSAMYLCASSFETGNTEAFFGQGTRLTVV.

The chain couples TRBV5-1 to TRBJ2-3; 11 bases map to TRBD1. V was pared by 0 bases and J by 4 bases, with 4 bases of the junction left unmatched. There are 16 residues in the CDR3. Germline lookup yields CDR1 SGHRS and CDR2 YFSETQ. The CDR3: CASSLGPGQGADTQYF. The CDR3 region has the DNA TGCGCCAGCAGCTTGGGCCCGGGACAGGGGGCAGATACGCAGTATTTT.

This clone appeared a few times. CDR3 nucleotide sequence: TGTGCCAGTAGTATTGGGACAGGGTACGAGCAGTACTTC. It codes for CASSIGTGYEQYF. The chain links TRBV19 to TRBJ2-7; 9 nucleotides line up with TRBD1. Per the germline V gene, CDR1 is LNHDA and CDR2 is SQIVND (reference sequence). Trimming removed 3 bases from V and 4 bases from J; junction bases left unmatched: 1. The CDR3 runs 13 residues.

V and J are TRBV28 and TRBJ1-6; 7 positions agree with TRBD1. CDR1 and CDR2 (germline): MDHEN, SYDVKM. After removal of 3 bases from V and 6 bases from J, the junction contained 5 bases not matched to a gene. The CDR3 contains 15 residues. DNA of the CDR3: TGTGCCAGCAGTTTTAGAACAGGGGTTAATTCACCCCTCCACTTT. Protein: CASSFRTGVNSPLHF.

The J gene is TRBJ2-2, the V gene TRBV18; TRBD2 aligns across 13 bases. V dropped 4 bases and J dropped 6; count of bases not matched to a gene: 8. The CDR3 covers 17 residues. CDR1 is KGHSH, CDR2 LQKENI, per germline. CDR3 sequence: CASSHGLAGAGAGELFF. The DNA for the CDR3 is TGTGCCAGCTCACACGGACTAGCGGGAGCAGGGGCCGGGGAGCTGTTTTTT.

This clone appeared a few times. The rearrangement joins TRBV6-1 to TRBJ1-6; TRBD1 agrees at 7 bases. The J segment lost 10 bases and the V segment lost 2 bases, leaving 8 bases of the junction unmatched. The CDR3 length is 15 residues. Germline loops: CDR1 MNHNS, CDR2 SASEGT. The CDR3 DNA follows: TGTGCCAGCAGTGAAAGTGTCAGGGGGAAATCACCCCTCCACTTT. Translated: CASSESVRGKSPLHF.

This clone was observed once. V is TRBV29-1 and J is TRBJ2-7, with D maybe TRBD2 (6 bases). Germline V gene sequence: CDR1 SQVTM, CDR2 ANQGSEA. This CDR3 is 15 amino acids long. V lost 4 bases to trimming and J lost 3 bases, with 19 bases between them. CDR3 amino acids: CSVVGLDTGDYEQYF. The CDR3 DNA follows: TGCAGCGTTGTAGGGCTGGACACGGGAGACTACGAGCAGTACTTC.

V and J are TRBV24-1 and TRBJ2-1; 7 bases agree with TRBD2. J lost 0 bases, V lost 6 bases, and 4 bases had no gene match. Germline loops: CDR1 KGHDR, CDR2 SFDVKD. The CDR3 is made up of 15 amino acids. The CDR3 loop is CATSRGRGSYNEQFF. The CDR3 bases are TGTGCCACCAGTCGCGGGAGAGGCTCCTACAATGAGCAGTTCTTC.

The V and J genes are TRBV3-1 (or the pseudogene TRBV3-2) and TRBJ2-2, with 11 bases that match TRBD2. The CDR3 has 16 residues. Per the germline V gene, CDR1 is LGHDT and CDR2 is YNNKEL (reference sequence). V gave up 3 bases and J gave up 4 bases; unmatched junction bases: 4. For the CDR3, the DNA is TGTGCCAGCAGCCAGGCGGGACTAGCGGTCACCGGGGAGCTGTTTTTT. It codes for CASSQAGLAVTGELFF.

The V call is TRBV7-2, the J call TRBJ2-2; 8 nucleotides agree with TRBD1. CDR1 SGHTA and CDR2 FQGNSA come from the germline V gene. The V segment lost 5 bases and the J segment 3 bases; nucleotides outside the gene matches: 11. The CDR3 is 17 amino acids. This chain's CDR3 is CASSPVRGQGYTGELFF. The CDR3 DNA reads TGTGCCAGCAGCCCGGTTAGAGGACAGGGCTACACCGGGGAGCTGTTTTTT.

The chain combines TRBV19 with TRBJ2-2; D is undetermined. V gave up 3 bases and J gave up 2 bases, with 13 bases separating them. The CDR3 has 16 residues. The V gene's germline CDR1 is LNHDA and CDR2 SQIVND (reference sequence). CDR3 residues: CASSIILQRNTGELFF. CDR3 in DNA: TGTGCCAGTAGTATCATCCTCCAGCGAAACACCGGGGAGCTGTTTTTT.

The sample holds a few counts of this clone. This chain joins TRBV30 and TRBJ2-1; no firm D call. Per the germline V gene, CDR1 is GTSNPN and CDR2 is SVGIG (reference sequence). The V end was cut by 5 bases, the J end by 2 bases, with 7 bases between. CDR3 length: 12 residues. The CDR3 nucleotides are TGTGCCTGGGTTTCCACCTACAATGAGCAGTTCTTC. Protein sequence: CAWVSTYNEQFF.

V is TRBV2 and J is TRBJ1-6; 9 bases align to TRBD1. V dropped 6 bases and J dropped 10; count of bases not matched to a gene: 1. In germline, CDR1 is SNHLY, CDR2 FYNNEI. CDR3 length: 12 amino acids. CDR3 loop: CASSTGGSPLHF. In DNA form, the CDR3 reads TGTGCCAGCAGCACAGGGGGCTCACCCCTCCACTTT.

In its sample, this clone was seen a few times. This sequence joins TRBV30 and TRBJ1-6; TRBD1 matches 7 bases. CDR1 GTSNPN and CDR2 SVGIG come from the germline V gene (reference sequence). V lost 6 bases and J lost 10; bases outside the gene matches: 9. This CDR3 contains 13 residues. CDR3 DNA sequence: TGTGCCTGTCCACAGGGGTCCGGGTCACCCCTCCACTTT. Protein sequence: CACPQGSGSPLHF.

CDR3 coding DNA: TGTGCCAGCAGCCAGTCCGAGGGCACAGATACGCAGTATTTT. It codes for CASSQSEGTDTQYF. The chain joins TRBV3-1 (or the pseudogene TRBV3-2) to TRBJ2-3; D call uncertain. The CDR3 consists of 14 residues. CDR1 is LGHDT, CDR2 YNNKEL, per germline (reference sequence). The V end was cut by 3 bases, the J end by 1 base, with 8 bases between.

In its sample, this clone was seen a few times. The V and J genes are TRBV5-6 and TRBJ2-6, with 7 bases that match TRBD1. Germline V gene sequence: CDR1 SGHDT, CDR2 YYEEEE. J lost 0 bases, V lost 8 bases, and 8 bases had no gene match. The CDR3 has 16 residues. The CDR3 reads CASGRDRDSGANVLTF. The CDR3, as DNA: TGTGCCAGTGGTCGGGACAGAGACTCTGGGGCCAACGTCCTGACTTTC. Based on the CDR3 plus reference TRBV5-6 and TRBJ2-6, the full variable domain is DAGVTQSPTHLIKTRGQQVTLRCSPKSGHDTVSWYQQALGQGPQFIFQYYEEEERQRGNFPDRFSGHQFPNYSSELNVNALLLGDSALYLCASGRDRDSGANVLTFGAGSRLTVL.

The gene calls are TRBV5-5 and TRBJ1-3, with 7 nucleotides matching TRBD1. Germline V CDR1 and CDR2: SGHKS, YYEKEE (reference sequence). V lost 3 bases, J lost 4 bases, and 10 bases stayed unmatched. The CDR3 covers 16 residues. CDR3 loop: CASSWAPTGAGNTIYF. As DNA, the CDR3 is TGTGCCAGCAGCTGGGCTCCCACAGGGGCGGGAAACACCATATATTTT.

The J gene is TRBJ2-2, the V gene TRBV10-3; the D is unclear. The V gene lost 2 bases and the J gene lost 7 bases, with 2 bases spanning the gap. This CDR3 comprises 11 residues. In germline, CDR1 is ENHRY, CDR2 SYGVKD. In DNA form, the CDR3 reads TGTGCCATCAGTGAGCTCGGGGAGCTGTTTTTT. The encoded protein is CAISELGELFF.